The 10 T cell receptor beta chains below come from one sample, sequenced in a study of blood T cells in healthy people across ages. Then a second PCR, running roughly 7 to 11 cycles, was carried out with a sample-barcoded 5' primer and a J-beta primer mix. TCRdb fed the 5' RACE reads into MiXCR, producing one record per CDR3 protein. The repertoire holds about 290,000 distinct CDR3 sequences, with around 27% as singletons. The material sequenced was blood. Receptors originate from a woman aged 70-85 years in good health.

This clonotype showed up just a few times. The rearrangement uses TRBV20-1 and TRBJ2-5; D call uncertain. V lost 5 bases, J lost 3 bases, and 10 bases lay in between. Germline assignment: CDR1 DFQATT and CDR2 SNEGSKA (reference sequence). The length of the CDR3 is 12 residues. The CDR3 sequence is CSASRSEETQYF. For the CDR3, the DNA is TGCAGTGCTTCAAGGTCCGAAGAGACCCAGTACTTC.

The V gene is TRBV28, the J gene TRBJ2-5; D is possibly TRBD1 (6 bases). Germline CDR1 MDHEN, CDR2 SYDVKM. The CDR3 extends over 13 amino acids. The V end lost 3 bases, the J end lost 5 bases, and 10 bases lay between the germline ends. In DNA, the CDR3 is TGTGCCAGCAGTTTCCAGGGGCGGGAGACCCAGTACTTC. This encodes CASSFQGRETQYF.

This clonotype was detected a few times. This CDR3 is missing its conserved last phenylalanine or tryptophan, likely due to a read error. The chain joins TRBV15 to TRBJ2-7; D perhaps matches TRBD2 (5 bases). CDR3 length: 13 amino acids. Germline V gene data show CDR1 as LNHNV and CDR2 as YYDKDF (reference sequence). V lost 4 bases to trimming and J lost 3 bases, with 10 bases between them. CDR3 loop: CATSTRGYYEQYL. The CDR3 DNA reads TGTGCCACCAGCACCCGAGGGTACTACGAGCAGTACCTC.

V gene TRBV29-1 combines with J gene TRBJ2-1; tentative D call: TRBD1 (6 bases). V lost 4 bases, J lost 6 bases, and 16 bases lay in between. Looked up from germline, CDR1 is SQVTM and CDR2 is ANQGSEA. The CDR3 length is 14 residues. The CDR3 spells CSVVGPRGANEQFF. The DNA of the CDR3 is TGCAGCGTTGTGGGGCCCAGGGGTGCCAATGAGCAGTTCTTC.

V and J are TRBV20-1 and TRBJ1-2, with a tentative D call TRBD1 (6 bases). The CDR3 extends over 11 amino acids. CDR1 and CDR2 (germline): DFQATT, SNEGSKA (reference sequence). The CDR3 nucleotides read TGCAGAAAACAGGGACACTATGGCTACACCTTC. Its translation: CRKQGHYGYTF.

This clonotype was detected only a few times. This chain uses TRBV5-5 with TRBJ2-1; D is perhaps TRBD1 (7 bases). The CDR3 runs to 17 residues. Looked up from germline, CDR1 is SGHKS and CDR2 is YYEKEE (reference sequence). V was shortened by 3 bases and J by 6 bases, with 22 bases between the two germline ends. CDR3 amino acids: CASSSLGGAPGGNEQFF. In nucleotides, the CDR3 is TGTGCCAGCAGCTCCCTCGGGGGAGCACCAGGGGGCAATGAGCAGTTCTTC.

This clonotype has more than one count but fewer than ten. The rearrangement links TRBV6-6 to TRBJ2-5, with 8 bases lining up with TRBD2. The V segment lost 3 bases and the J segment 4 bases; nucleotides outside the gene matches: 4. Germline CDR1 is MNHNY and CDR2 is SVGAGI (reference sequence). This CDR3 spans 14 amino acids. CDR3 sequence: CASSYPRGGETQYF. In DNA form, the CDR3 reads TGTGCCAGCAGTTATCCCCGGGGGGGAGAGACCCAGTACTTC.

This chain links TRBV7-9 with TRBJ2-1; unclear D gene. This CDR3 comprises 12 residues. CDR1 is SEHNR and CDR2 is FQNEAQ in the germline V gene (reference sequence). V was cut by 0 bases and J by 8 bases, with 5 bases left in between. The CDR3 DNA is TGTGCCAGCAGCTTAGCGATTCATGAGCAGTTCTTC. As protein: CASSLAIHEQFF.

The chain employs TRBV20-1 and TRBJ1-1, with TRBD1 matching over 8 bases. V was pared by 5 bases and J by 4 bases, with 9 bases of the junction left unmatched. There are 14 residues in the CDR3. The germline gives CDR1 DFQATT, CDR2 SNEGSKA (reference sequence). The CDR3 nucleotides read TGCAGTGCTGGCCGACAGGGGTTGTTCACTGAAGCTTTCTTT. Protein: CSAGRQGLFTEAFF.

This clonotype was recorded a few times. The chain carries TRBV7-2 and TRBJ2-7; tentative D call: TRBD1 (6 bases). There are 12 residues in the CDR3. Trimming pared 5 bases from V and 6 bases from J, leaving 11 bases between. The germline V gene has CDR1 SGHTA and CDR2 FQGNSA. CDR3 sequence (DNA): TGTGCCAGCAGCAAACAGGGATTCGAGCAGTACTTC. It specifies CASSKQGFEQYF.